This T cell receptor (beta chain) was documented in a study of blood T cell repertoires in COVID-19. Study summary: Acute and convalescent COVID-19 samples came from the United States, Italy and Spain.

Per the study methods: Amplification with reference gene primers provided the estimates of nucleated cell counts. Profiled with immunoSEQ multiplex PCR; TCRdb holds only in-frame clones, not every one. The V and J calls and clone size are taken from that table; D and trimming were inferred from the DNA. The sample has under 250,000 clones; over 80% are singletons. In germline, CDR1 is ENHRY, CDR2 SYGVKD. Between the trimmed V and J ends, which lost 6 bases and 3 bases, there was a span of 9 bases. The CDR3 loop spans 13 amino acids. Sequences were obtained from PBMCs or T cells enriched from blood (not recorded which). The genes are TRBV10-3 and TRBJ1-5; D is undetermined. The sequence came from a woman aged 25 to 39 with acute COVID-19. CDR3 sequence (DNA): TGTGCCATCAGGGGAGGGTCCAATCAGCCCCAGCATTTT. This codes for CAIRGGSNQPQHF.